The present TCR beta chain was sequenced within a study of T cells in Graves' hyperthyroidism and ophthalmopathy. Researchers amplified the TCR beta CDR3 regions from RNA transcripts. HTBI primers were employed in a first-round RT-PCR of the TCR CDR3. TCRdb processed the multiplex PCR reads anew with MiXCR; each CDR3 protein has one entry. The table shows over 45,000 distinct CDR3 sequences, with more than 40% occurring only once. The sequence was obtained from a woman aged 45-65 years with Graves' hyperthyroidism. The sample consisted of peripheral blood or thyroid tissue (not recorded which).

In DNA form, the CDR3 reads TGTGCCACCAGTGACGAAGGGACTAGCGGGATTCCCCCCTACGAGCAGTACTTC. Translated: CATSDEGTSGIPPYEQYF. The chain links TRBV24-1 to TRBJ2-7; 13 positions agree with TRBD2. Trimming at V came to 4 bases and at J to 2 bases, leaving 10 bases not matched to a gene. Germline CDR1 is KGHDR and CDR2 is SFDVKD. The CDR3 contains 18 residues.